This record looks at one T cell receptor beta chain sequence and its context. Because it lacks the conserved phenylalanine or tryptophan at the end, this CDR3 is likely a read error. The CDR3 is 14 residues long. Germline-derived CDR1 and CDR2 are SGDLS and YYNGEE. Profiles of TCR beta VDJ and CDR3 were generated from a genomic DNA template. TCRdb reprocessed the reads with MiXCR, giving one entry per CDR3 protein. The sample holds 42,000 or so distinct CDR3 sequences, 65% to 70% seen once. The data derive from a study of CD8+CD57+ T cells in acquired aplastic anemia. Study-level background: Roughly 3 ug was the average amount of DNA from sorted CD4+ and CD8+ cells.

The sequencing input was sorted CD4+, CD8+, or CD8+CD57+ T cells (not recorded which) from PBMCs. V gene TRBV9 combines with J gene TRBJ2-2; 7 bases line up with TRBD1. The clonotype was recovered from a human donor in good health, serving as a control. The CDR3, as DNA: TGTGCTAGCAGCCCGACAGGGAGCACCGGGGAGCTGTTTTCT. It yields the protein CASSPTGSTGELFS.